A single T cell receptor beta chain is shown here with its context. The antigen is undetermined. Primers: 60 Vbeta forward and 13 Jbeta reverse. TCRdb's table, derived via immunoSEQ multiplex PCR, lists solely in-frame clones and lacks some. The data contain approximately 90,000 clones, roughly two thirds of them singletons. These data belong to a study of cytomegalovirus exposure and HLA in healthy donors. The germline gives CDR1 SGHRS, CDR2 YFSETQ. The V end lost 4 bases, the J end lost 5 bases, and 25 bases lay between the germline ends. This CDR3 has 17 amino acids. General study results and limits: There were under 200 TCR beta chains listed as cytomegalovirus-associated. Relative to equally common others, HLA-associated TCR beta chains showed greater clonal expansion in a later analysis. According to a later analysis, donors in an Asian-associated ancestry cluster reportedly had fewer N-insertions than the 666-donor mean.

This TCR was sampled from a woman aged 45-65 years in good health and CMV-seropositive. Sequenced sample: PBMCs. The chain carries TRBV5-1 and TRBJ2-7, with a possible D match to TRBD1 (6 bases). The CDR3 loop reads CASSRKRGAGEGHEQYF. The CDR3, as DNA: TGCGCCAGCAGCCGAAAACGTGGGGCAGGGGAAGGCCACGAGCAGTACTTC.